The entry below describes one T cell receptor (beta chain). Its specificity is not known. TCRdb used MiXCR to reprocess the 5' RACE reads, holding one entry per CDR3 protein. The sample shows about 340,000 distinct CDR3 sequences, over 9% of them seen only once. The record originates from a study of identical twins. General study results and limits: Out-of-frame alpha sequences common to twins exhibited an excess of low generation probability.

V lost 2 bases and J lost 7, with 21 bases in between. Germline V gene data show CDR1 as MNHEY and CDR2 as SVGEGT. The length of the CDR3 is 17 residues. These data were also filed under a second study, of yellow fever vaccine responses in identical twins.

This clonotype originated in a woman aged 18-29 years in good health. Sequencing used CD8+ T cells sorted from blood. The V call is TRBV6-2 or TRBV6-3, the J call TRBJ2-1, with a weak D call TRBD2 (7 bases). Here the CDR3 DNA reads TGTGCCAGCAGTTACCCCTCCGGGGGCGGGGGTTCTAATGAGCAGTTCTTC. Translating it yields CASSYPSGGGGSNEQFF.